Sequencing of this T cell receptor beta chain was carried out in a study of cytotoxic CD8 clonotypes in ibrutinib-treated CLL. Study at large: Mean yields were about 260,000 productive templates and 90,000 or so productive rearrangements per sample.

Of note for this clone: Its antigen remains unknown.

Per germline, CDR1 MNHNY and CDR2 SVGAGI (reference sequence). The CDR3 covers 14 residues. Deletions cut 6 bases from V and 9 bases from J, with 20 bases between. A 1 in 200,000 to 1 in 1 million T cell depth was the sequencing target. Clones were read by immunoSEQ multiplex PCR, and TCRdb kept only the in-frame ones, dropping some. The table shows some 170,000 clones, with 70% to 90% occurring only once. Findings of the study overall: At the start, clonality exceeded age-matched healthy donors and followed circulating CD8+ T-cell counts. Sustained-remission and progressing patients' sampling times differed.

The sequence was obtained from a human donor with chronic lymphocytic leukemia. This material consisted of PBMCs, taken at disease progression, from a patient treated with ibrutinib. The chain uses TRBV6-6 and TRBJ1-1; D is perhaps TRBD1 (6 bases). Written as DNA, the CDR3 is TGTGCCAGCAGAAACTCACAGGGTCGTGGGAAAGCTTTCTTT. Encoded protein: CASRNSQGRGKAFF.